This T cell receptor beta chain was identified during a study of tumor and adjacent non-tumor tissue in lung cancer. Study summary: Samples averaged roughly 4.3 million productive TCRbeta reads each.

A modified ARM-PCR protocol with three rounds of nested PCR amplified TCRbeta. Each CDR3 protein gets one entry after TCRdb re-called the multiplex PCR reads with MiXCR. The table records some 120,000 distinct CDR3 sequences, 66% of them present only once. Note on this clonotype: Its antigen is as yet unknown.

The template was RNA from unsorted bulk tissue. The study's findings and limits: Normal lung showed higher cumulative top 100 clone frequency than tumor.

CDR3 length equals 14 residues. The germline V gene has CDR1 DFQATT and CDR2 SNEGSKA (reference sequence). This TCR came from a man aged 25-45 years with non-small cell lung cancer. The sequenced sample consisted of lung tumor tissue. The V call is TRBV20-1, the J call TRBJ1-2, with TRBD1 identical over 7 bases. The CDR3 coding sequence is TGCAGGGCCACCCCGACAGGGTCTAACTATGGCTACACCTTC. Its protein is CRATPTGSNYGYTF.